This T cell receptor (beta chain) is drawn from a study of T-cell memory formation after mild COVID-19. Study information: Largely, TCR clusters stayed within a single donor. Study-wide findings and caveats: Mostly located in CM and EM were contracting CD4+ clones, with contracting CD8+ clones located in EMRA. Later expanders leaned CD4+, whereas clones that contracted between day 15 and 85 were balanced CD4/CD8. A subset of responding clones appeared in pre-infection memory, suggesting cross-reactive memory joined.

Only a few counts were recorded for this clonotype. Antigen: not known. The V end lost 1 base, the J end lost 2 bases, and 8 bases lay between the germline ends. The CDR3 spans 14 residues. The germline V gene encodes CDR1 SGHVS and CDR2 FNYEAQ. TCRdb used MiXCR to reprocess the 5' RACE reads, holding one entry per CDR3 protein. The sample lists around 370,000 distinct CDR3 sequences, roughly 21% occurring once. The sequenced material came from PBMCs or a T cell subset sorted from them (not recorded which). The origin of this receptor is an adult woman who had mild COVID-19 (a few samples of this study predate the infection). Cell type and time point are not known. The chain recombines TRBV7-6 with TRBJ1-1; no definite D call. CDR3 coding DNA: TGTGCCAGCAGCTTAGGGGTCGGAAACACTGAAGCTTTCTTT. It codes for CASSLGVGNTEAFF.